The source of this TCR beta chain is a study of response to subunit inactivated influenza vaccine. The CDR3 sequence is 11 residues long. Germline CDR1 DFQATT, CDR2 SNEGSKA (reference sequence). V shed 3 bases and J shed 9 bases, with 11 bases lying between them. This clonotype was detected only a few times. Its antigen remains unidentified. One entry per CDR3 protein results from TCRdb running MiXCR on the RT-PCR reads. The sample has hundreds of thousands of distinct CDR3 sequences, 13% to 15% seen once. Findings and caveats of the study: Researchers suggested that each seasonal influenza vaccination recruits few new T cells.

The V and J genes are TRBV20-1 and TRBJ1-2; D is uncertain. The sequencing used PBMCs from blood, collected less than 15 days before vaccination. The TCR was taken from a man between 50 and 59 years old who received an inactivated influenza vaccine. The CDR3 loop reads CSASTASSYTF. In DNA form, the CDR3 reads TGCAGTGCTAGTACGGCTAGCAGCTACACCTTC.